The 23 T cell receptor beta chains given below trace back to one sample, sequenced in a study of beta chain features in type 1 diabetes. Isolated RNA was reverse transcribed in full, so expressed TCRB transcripts were sequenced. Measured with immunoSEQ multiplex PCR; TCRdb has only the in-frame clones, and not every one. The data show a few hundred thousand clones, about 13% seen once. Study-wide points: Significant though moderate, a shortening of TCRB CDR3s appeared in all four CD4+ subsets of Type 1 diabetes patients.

For these receptors, no antigen is known. Sequencing used naive CD4+ T cells from blood. These receptor sequences come from a woman aged 18-35 years with type 1 diabetes.

J is TRBJ2-7 and V is TRBV2, with 9 bases identical to TRBD2. The CDR3 length is 14 residues. Germline V gene sequence: CDR1 SNHLY, CDR2 FYNNEI. With V trimmed by 7 bases and J by 1 base, 5 bases remained unmatched. CDR3 amino acids: CASTLAGTSYEQYV. The DNA for the CDR3 is TGTGCCAGCACCCTAGCGGGGACGTCCTACGAGCAGTACGTC.

The sample holds a few counts of this clone. The chain carries TRBV9 and TRBJ2-1; D unclear. Germline assignment: CDR1 SGDLS and CDR2 YYNGEE. This CDR3 spans 15 amino acids. The V end was cut by 0 bases, the J end by 8 bases, with 15 bases between. The CDR3 DNA reads as TGTGCCAGCAGCGTAGTATCAGGAAGGCGAGATGAGCAGTTCTTC. This translates into CASSVVSGRRDEQFF.

This clone turned up a few times. This chain connects TRBV5-4 to TRBJ1-1; D is ambiguous. V was trimmed by 2 bases and J by 7 bases, leaving 15 bases between them. Germline V gene lookup returns CDR1 SGHNT and CDR2 YYREEE (reference sequence). The CDR3 spans 14 residues. The CDR3 DNA reads TGTGCCAGCAGCTTACAGTCAACTCACATTGAAGCTTTCTTT. Protein sequence: CASSLQSTHIEAFF.

This clone was found a few times. The chain joins TRBV6-1 to TRBJ2-7; D might be TRBD1 (5 bases). Germline V gene data show CDR1 as MNHNS and CDR2 as SASEGT. The CDR3 is made up of 14 amino acids. V was shortened by 7 bases and J by 0 bases, with 13 bases between the two germline ends. CDR3 region: CASTWGRASYEQYV. The CDR3 DNA reads TGTGCCAGCACCTGGGGCAGGGCCTCCTACGAGCAGTACGTC.

The chain carries TRBV2 and TRBJ1-1, with TRBD1 matching 7 bases. CDR3 size: 12 residues. Trimming took 4 bases from V and 9 from J; bases not matched to a gene: 5. In germline, CDR1 is SNHLY, CDR2 FYNNEI. As DNA, the CDR3 is TGTGCCAGCAGTGGGACAGGTAACCAAGCTTTCTTT. Its protein is CASSGTGNQAFF.

This clone was seen a few times. The V gene is TRBV15, the J gene TRBJ2-1; D may be TRBD1 (6 bases). Germline CDR1 LNHNV, CDR2 YYDKDF (reference sequence). The CDR3 runs 15 residues. Between the trimmed V and J ends, which lost 3 bases and 8 bases, there was a span of 17 bases. CDR3 DNA sequence: TGTGCCACCAGCAGTTTGGGACAAACAGCGGATGAGCAGTTCTTC. Translation: CATSSLGQTADEQFF.

The V gene is TRBV4-3, the J gene TRBJ2-2; no clear D. This CDR3 has 15 amino acids. V was clipped by 1 base and J by 0 bases, with 6 bases between them. Germline values: CDR1 LGHNA, CDR2 YSLEER. CDR3 bases: TGCGCCAGCAGCCAAGCGACTGCGAACACCGGGGAGCTGTTTTTT. This gives the protein CASSQATANTGELFF.

This clone was found a few times. The rearrangement joins TRBV9 to TRBJ2-5; 11 bases fit TRBD2. CDR1 and CDR2 (germline): SGDLS, YYNGEE. The V gene end was trimmed by 1 base and the J gene end by 4 bases; junction bases not matched to a gene: 9. The CDR3 spans 17 residues. The CDR3 is CASSVSGSGRAGETQYF. DNA for the CDR3: TGTGCCAGCAGCGTATCGGGTAGCGGGAGGGCCGGAGAGACCCAGTACTTC.

V and J are TRBV2 and TRBJ2-2; 10 bases map to TRBD1. The CDR3 is made up of 16 amino acids. Germline CDR1 reads SNHLY; CDR2 reads FYNNEI. After removal of 6 bases from V and 1 base from J, the junction contained 5 bases not matched to a gene. CDR3 region: CASSRQGAVNTGELFF. The CDR3 region has the DNA TGTGCCAGCAGCCGACAGGGGGCGGTGAACACCGGGGAGCTGTTTTTT.

This clone was seen a few times. Here the CDR3 DNA reads TGTGCCAGCAGCCGACAGGGGTATTCCACAGATACGCAGTATTTT. Residues: CASSRQGYSTDTQYF. The V gene is TRBV7-3, the J gene TRBJ2-3, with 8 bases fitting TRBD1. The CDR3 runs to 15 residues. Trimming took 5 bases from V and 2 from J; bases not matched to a gene: 6. Germline assignment: CDR1 SGHTA and CDR2 FQGTGA.

This chain uses TRBV19 with TRBJ2-4; D gene ambiguous. The CDR3 contains 16 residues. V lost 1 base to trimming and J lost 0 bases, with 10 bases between them. Germline values: CDR1 LNHDA, CDR2 SQIVND (reference sequence). CDR3 bases: TGTGCCAGTAGTATAGGGAGCTCCTTAGCCAAAAACATTCAGTACTTC. It yields the protein CASSIGSSLAKNIQYF.

This chain connects TRBV6-1 to TRBJ2-7, with D perhaps matching TRBD1 (6 bases). In germline, CDR1 is MNHNS, CDR2 SASEGT. The CDR3 contains 14 residues. The germline V and J ends were trimmed by 6 bases and 3 bases, with 15 bases remaining between them. Here the CDR3 DNA reads TGTGCCAGCAGCCAAGACAGGATCTTCTACGAGCAGTACTTC. It codes for CASSQDRIFYEQYF.

The table lists this clone with a few counts. The chain uses TRBV5-1 and TRBJ2-7, with TRBD1 matching over 8 bases. V lost 0 bases, J lost 0 bases, and 8 bases stayed unmatched. CDR1 is SGHRS, CDR2 YFSETQ, per germline. The CDR3 is made up of 17 amino acids. The CDR3 protein is CASSLVDRGPPSYEQYV. The CDR3 nucleotides read TGCGCCAGCAGCTTGGTCGACAGGGGCCCTCCCTCCTACGAGCAGTACGTC.

V and J are TRBV9 and TRBJ2-7, with 9 bases lining up with TRBD2. The ends lost 4 bases at V and 4 bases at J; junction bases unmatched: 9. CDR3 size: 15 residues. CDR1 SGDLS and CDR2 YYNGEE come from the germline V gene. The CDR3 DNA reads TGTGCCAGCAGCCCCCGACTAGCGGTCAATTACGAGCAGTACTTC. Protein sequence: CASSPRLAVNYEQYF.

This rearrangement joins TRBV19 to TRBJ2-7, with 9 bases identical to TRBD1. The CDR3 runs to 14 residues. The V gene end was trimmed by 5 bases and the J gene end by 3 bases; junction bases not matched to a gene: 5. Germline-derived CDR1 and CDR2 are LNHDA and SQIVND (reference sequence). The CDR3, as DNA: TGTGCCAGTAGTCGCTTGACAGGGGGCTACGAGCAGTACTTC. Protein sequence: CASSRLTGGYEQYF.

The table lists this clone with a few counts. J is TRBJ1-1 and V is TRBV7-9; 8 bases line up with TRBD1. The germline CDR1 and CDR2 sequences are SEHNR and FQNEAQ (reference sequence). With V trimmed by 3 bases and J by 1 base, 10 bases remained unmatched. This CDR3 is built from 17 residues. The CDR3 DNA sequence: TGTGCCAGCAGCTTTCCCGGACAGGGCCATAAGAACACTGAAGCTTTCTTT. Residues: CASSFPGQGHKNTEAFF.

Note on this clone: The junction and the germline gene differ at one end; a read error may be behind it. The chain carries TRBV2 and TRBJ1-1; maybe TRBD1 (5 bases). The germline V gene has CDR1 SNHLY and CDR2 FYNNEI. The CDR3 loop spans 12 amino acids. The CDR3 DNA sequence: TGTGCCAGCAGACAGGTGAAGACTGAAGCTTTCTTT. It specifies CASRQVKTEAFF.

This clone has just a few counts. The V and J genes are TRBV18 and TRBJ2-5; D gene unclear. The CDR3 length is 14 residues. Trimming stripped 1 base from V and 6 bases from J, with 12 bases between. The germline CDR1 and CDR2 sequences are KGHSH and LQKENI. CDR3 protein: CASSPHPGLQTQYF. The DNA for the CDR3 is TGTGCCAGCTCACCACATCCCGGGTTACAGACCCAGTACTTC.

This chain connects TRBV7-2 to TRBJ2-1, with 8 bases identical to TRBD2. The CDR3 is made up of 17 amino acids. J was trimmed by 7 bases and V by 7 bases; bases with no gene match: 18. CDR1 SGHTA and CDR2 FQGNSA come from the germline V gene. This chain's CDR3 is CASTRLGRGRRGNEQFF. The CDR3 DNA follows: TGTGCCAGCACCAGATTAGGGCGCGGGAGGCGCGGAAATGAGCAGTTCTTC. Full variable domain (missing parts from reference TRBV7-2 and TRBJ2-1): GAGVSQSPSNKVTEKGKDVELRCDPISGHTALYWYRQSLGQGLEFLIYFQGNSAPDKSGLPSDRFSAERTGGSVSTLTIQRTQQEDSAVYLCASTRLGRGRRGNEQFFGPGTRLTVL.

This clone showed up just a few times. The chain combines TRBV27 with TRBJ2-3, with TRBD2 as a possible D gene (5 bases). The CDR3 contains 14 residues. Germline assignment: CDR1 MNHEY and CDR2 SMNVEV (reference sequence). Deletions cut 2 bases from V and 6 bases from J, with 12 bases between. The CDR3 reads CASSLRRKPDTQYF. CDR3 sequence (DNA): TGTGCCAGCAGTTTAAGGAGGAAACCGGATACGCAGTATTTT.

This clone was detected only a few times. The genes are TRBV5-1 and TRBJ1-5; no firm D call. In germline, CDR1 is SGHRS, CDR2 YFSETQ. V lost 4 bases to trimming and J lost 9 bases, with 8 bases between them. CDR3 size: 11 residues. The chain's CDR3 is CASSNGGPQHF. The CDR3 nucleotides are TGCGCCAGCAGCAACGGAGGGCCCCAGCATTTT.

V usage is TRBV30 and J usage is TRBJ2-1; 7 nucleotides line up with TRBD1. The germline CDR1 and CDR2 sequences are GTSNPN and SVGIG (reference sequence). The CDR3 is made up of 12 amino acids. With V trimmed by 0 bases and J by 9 bases, 2 bases remained unmatched. CDR3 protein: CAWSVPGGEQFF. The CDR3 DNA reads as TGTGCCTGGAGTGTACCAGGGGGTGAGCAGTTCTTC.

This clone was observed a handful of times. J is TRBJ2-2 and V is TRBV9, with 8 bases lining up with TRBD1. The V gene's germline CDR1 is SGDLS and CDR2 YYNGEE. V shed 4 bases, J shed 4 bases, and the junction held 9 bases outside the gene matches. This CDR3 comprises 16 residues. The DNA of the CDR3 is TGTGCCAGCAGCCCCCGGCAGGGGGCAAGCACCGGGGAGCTGTTTTTT. Its translation is CASSPRQGASTGELFF.